The 24 T cell receptor beta chains listed next were all sequenced from one sample in a study of T cell responses to AZD1222 COVID-19 vaccine. Repertoires were generated with immunoSEQ multiplex PCR, while TCRdb's copy carries only in-frame clones and drops some. Among approximately 170,000 clones listed, 94% were seen once. The material was peripheral blood, obtained 28 days after the second AZD1222 dose. The receptors here all came from an adult who received the AZD1222 COVID-19 vaccine.

This sequence joins TRBV3-1 (or the pseudogene TRBV3-2) and TRBJ2-7, with D possibly TRBD2 on 6 matching bases. The CDR3 has 13 residues. Germline V gene sequence: CDR1 LGHDT, CDR2 YNNKEL (reference sequence). Trimming cost V 1 base and J 6 bases, with 10 bases left between them. In nucleotides, the CDR3 is TGTGCCAGCAGCCAAGTAACGGGGGTCGAGCAGTACTTC. This sequence encodes CASSQVTGVEQYF.

The chain recombines TRBV28 with TRBJ2-7, with 8 bases matching TRBD1. This CDR3 has 15 residues. In germline, CDR1 is MDHEN, CDR2 SYDVKM. V lost 4 bases to trimming and J lost 1 base; unmatched junction nucleotides: 6. The CDR3 region is CASSSPGTGSYEQYF. CDR3 nucleotide sequence: TGTGCCAGCAGTTCCCCCGGGACAGGATCCTACGAGCAGTACTTC.

CDR3 coding DNA: TGTGCCAGTAGTCCCGGGGGGGCGAGGGTGAACACTGAAGCTTTCTTT. Encoded protein: CASSPGGARVNTEAFF. The rearrangement joins TRBV19 to TRBJ1-1; TRBD1 might be the D (6 bases). This CDR3 comprises 16 residues. CDR1 LNHDA and CDR2 SQIVND come from the germline V gene (reference sequence). With 5 bases removed from V and 0 bases from J, the gap between germline ends came to 16 bases.

This sequence joins TRBV10-2 and TRBJ1-4; 7 bases agree with TRBD1. Germline trimming cut 4 bases from V and 3 bases from J; bases unmatched to any gene: 5. Germline V gives CDR1 WSHSY, CDR2 SAAADI. This CDR3 spans 15 amino acids. The CDR3 loop is CASSVRTGANEKLFF. DNA of the CDR3: TGCGCCAGCAGTGTCCGGACAGGAGCTAATGAAAAACTGTTTTTT.

The J gene is TRBJ1-6, the V gene TRBV6-5; 7 nucleotides agree with TRBD1. The CDR3 runs to 16 residues. The germline CDR1 and CDR2 sequences are MNHEY and SVGAGI. V was clipped by 2 bases and J by 5 bases; unmatched bases: 6. DNA of the CDR3: TGTGCCAGCAGTTACACTAAGGGGGCCCATAATTCACCCCTCCACTTT. Its translation is CASSYTKGAHNSPLHF.

This clone was detected once. The chain joins TRBV10-3 to TRBJ2-3; 9 positions agree with TRBD2. The CDR3 covers 15 residues. Germline CDR1 ENHRY, CDR2 SYGVKD. Germline trimming cut 7 bases from V and 4 bases from J; bases unmatched to any gene: 9. In DNA, the CDR3 is TGTGCCATCATGCGGGAGGGGGCATACCCAGATACGCAGTATTTT. It specifies CAIMREGAYPDTQYF.

This clone is a singleton in its sample. This chain uses TRBV18 with TRBJ1-6; TRBD1 matches 9 bases. This CDR3 is 15 amino acids long. The J segment lost 8 bases and the V segment lost 0 bases, leaving 2 bases of the junction unmatched. Looked up from germline, CDR1 is KGHSH and CDR2 is LQKENI. The CDR3 loop is CASSPPGQGHSPLHF. Here the CDR3 DNA reads TGTGCCAGCTCACCACCGGGACAGGGTCATTCACCCCTCCACTTT.

The gene calls are TRBV9 and TRBJ1-1; 7 bases are a match to TRBD1. Germline V gene data show CDR1 as SGDLS and CDR2 as YYNGEE. Trimming took 0 bases from V and 0 from J; bases not matched to a gene: 2. CDR3 size: 15 residues. DNA of the CDR3: TGTGCCAGCAGCGTAGTCGACAGGGTGAACACTGAAGCTTTCTTT. Translation gives CASSVVDRVNTEAFF.

The genes are TRBV7-9 and TRBJ1-1, with TRBD1 identical over 9 bases. The V segment lost 5 bases and the J segment 0 bases; nucleotides outside the gene matches: 4. The length of the CDR3 is 15 residues. Germline loops: CDR1 SEHNR, CDR2 FQNEAQ (reference sequence). The CDR3 bases are TGTGCCAGCAGCCCCGACAGGGGGATGAACACTGAAGCTTTCTTT. Translating it yields CASSPDRGMNTEAFF.

A word on this clone: Other DNA sequences in this sample translate to the same CDR3. CDR3 sequence: CAWSVFGEKLFF. CDR3 coding DNA: TGTGCCTGGAGTGTATTCGGCGAAAAACTGTTTTTT. The chain joins TRBV30 to TRBJ1-4; unclear D gene. Germline values: CDR1 GTSNPN, CDR2 SVGIG (reference sequence). V was clipped by 0 bases and J by 8 bases, with 7 bases between them. The length of the CDR3 is 12 residues.

The chain is built from TRBV6-5 and TRBJ2-7; possible D gene TRBD1, 6 bases. Trimming removed 10 bases at V and 0 bases at J, with 19 bases between. This CDR3 region has 15 residues. Germline V CDR1 and CDR2: MNHEY, SVGAGI. CDR3 sequence reads: CATSEGTTSSYEQYF. CDR3 bases: TGTGCCACGTCCGAGGGGACAACGAGCTCCTACGAGCAGTACTTC.

The gene calls are TRBV25-1 and TRBJ2-1; D unresolved. Trimming removed 1 base at V and 13 bases at J, with 14 bases between. Germline V gives CDR1 MGHDK, CDR2 SYGVNS. The CDR3 is made up of 13 amino acids. Written as DNA, the CDR3 is TGTGCCAGCAGTGAATCGGAGATTTCGACACAGTTCTTC. This codes for CASSESEISTQFF.

The rearrangement links TRBV5-1 to TRBJ2-7; D possibly corresponds to TRBD1 (7 bases). The CDR3 runs to 15 residues. The V gene's germline CDR1 is SGHRS and CDR2 YFSETQ. V dropped 4 bases and J dropped 0 bases, with 14 bases sitting between them. The CDR3, as DNA: TGCGCCAGCAGCGCGGGACAGAGACCCTCCTACGAGCAGTACTTC. Its protein product is CASSAGQRPSYEQYF.

This CDR3 reads CASSHLPGRPLSYEQYF. The CDR3 DNA follows: TGTGCCAGCAGCCACCTTCCCGGGAGGCCCCTCTCCTACGAGCAGTACTTC. The chain has TRBV7-2 and TRBJ2-7; 7 bases fit TRBD2. V was clipped by 5 bases and J by 0 bases; unmatched bases: 13. Germline CDR1 is SGHTA and CDR2 is FQGNSA. The CDR3 has 17 residues.

The chain has TRBV7-2 and TRBJ1-3; TRBD1 is a possible D gene (5 bases). V lost 6 bases and J lost 0, with 24 bases in between. Germline V gene sequence: CDR1 SGHTA, CDR2 FQGNSA. CDR3 size: 19 residues. The CDR3 region has the DNA TGTGCCAGCAGTCTGGACACAAACCCTTTTTTGGACTCTGGAAACACCATATATTTT. It encodes CASSLDTNPFLDSGNTIYF.

The CDR3: CASSSGPNTEAFF. CDR3 bases: TGTGCCAGCAGCTCTGGACCGAACACTGAAGCTTTCTTT. This rearrangement joins TRBV7-6 to TRBJ1-1; no definite D call. CDR1 is SGHVS, CDR2 FNYEAQ, per germline. The V and J ends lost 4 bases and 1 base respectively, with 7 bases between them. The CDR3 is made up of 13 amino acids.

The rearrangement links TRBV2 to TRBJ2-7; TRBD1 matches at 10 bases. Germline loops: CDR1 SNHLY, CDR2 FYNNEI. V shed 4 bases, J shed 5 bases, and the junction held 14 bases outside the gene matches. The CDR3 contains 17 residues. The CDR3 region is CASSAWATGGAGDEQYF. Written as DNA, the CDR3 is TGTGCCAGCAGTGCCTGGGCGACAGGGGGCGCAGGGGACGAGCAGTACTTC.

The chain has TRBV24-1 and TRBJ2-2, with D tentatively TRBD1 or TRBD2 (5 bases each). Per germline, CDR1 KGHDR and CDR2 SFDVKD. This CDR3 is built from 16 residues. The V end was cut by 3 bases, the J end by 4 bases, with 14 bases between. The CDR3 protein is CATSDRDPGSTGELFF. The CDR3, as DNA: TGTGCCACCAGTGATCGGGACCCGGGGAGCACCGGGGAGCTGTTTTTT.

The gene calls are TRBV5-4 and TRBJ1-1, with 8 bases matching TRBD1. There are 14 residues in the CDR3. Losses at the gene ends were 0 bases for V and 5 bases for J; bases not matched to a gene: 3. Germline V gives CDR1 SGHNT, CDR2 YYREEE (reference sequence). The CDR3 DNA is TGTGCCAGCAGCTTGGATTGGACAGGGACTGAAGCTTTCTTT. Amino acid sequence: CASSLDWTGTEAFF.

Of note for this clone: Germline and junction disagree at one end, which may indicate a read error. The gene calls are TRBV3-1 (or the pseudogene TRBV3-2) and TRBJ1-3, with D maybe TRBD1 (6 bases). The CDR3 extends over 15 amino acids. The germline V gene encodes CDR1 LGHDT and CDR2 YNNKEL (reference sequence). CDR3 nucleotides: TGTGCCAGCAGCCCGACAGGAGTCTCTGGAAGCACCATATATTTT. Its protein is CASSPTGVSGSTIYF.

The chain recombines TRBV7-5 with TRBJ1-2; the D call TRBD1 from the table was never checked on the DNA. TRBV7-5 is recorded as a pseudogene. The CDR3 extends over 15 amino acids. The chain's CDR3 is CVRSLIRDRTYGYTF. The CDR3 DNA reads as TGTGTCAGAAGCTTGATAAGGGACAGGACCTATGGCTACACCTTC.

This clone was picked up one time. This chain joins TRBV14 and TRBJ2-1; D unclear. The CDR3 sequence is 13 residues long. V lost 1 base and J 8 bases, leaving 9 bases between the germline ends. CDR1 and CDR2 from the germline V gene are SGHDN and FVKESK. CDR3 sequence: CASSQVPSDEQFF. The CDR3 DNA is TGTGCCAGCAGCCAAGTCCCCAGCGATGAGCAGTTCTTC.

The V call is TRBV11-2, the J call TRBJ1-2; D perhaps matches TRBD1 (6 bases). Germline CDR1 is SGHAT and CDR2 is FQNNGV. The CDR3 runs to 15 residues. V lost 4 bases and J 8 bases, leaving 20 bases between the germline ends. CDR3 coding DNA: TGTGCCAGCAGCTCAATCCGCGACAGGCGGATCGGCTACACCTTC. As protein: CASSSIRDRRIGYTF.

V gene TRBV2 combines with J gene TRBJ1-5, with 8 bases fitting TRBD1. Germline assignment: CDR1 SNHLY and CDR2 FYNNEI. The CDR3 is made up of 16 amino acids. The junction had 9 bases not matched to a gene; V was cut back by 8 bases and J by 0 bases. The DNA of the CDR3 is TGTGCCAGCGGGGGACAGGTAGTATATAGCAATCAGCCCCAGCATTTT. As protein: CASGGQVVYSNQPQHF. Supplemented by reference TRBV2 and TRBJ1-5, the full variable domain reads EPEVTQTPSHQVTQMGQEVILRCVPISNHLYFYWYRQILGQKVEFLVSFYNNEISEKSEIFDDQFSVERPDGSNFTLKIRSTKLEDSAMYFCASGGQVVYSNQPQHFGDGTRLSIL.